The 32 T cell receptor beta chains reported below all come from one sample, sequenced in a study of blood T cell repertoires in COVID-19. The table came from immunoSEQ multiplex PCR; TCRdb's copy has only in-frame clones and leaves some out. The top ten hold around 3.9% of the sample, which has 45,000 to 60,000 clones, 90% seen once. The sample taken for sequencing was peripheral blood. The source of these receptors is a man aged 45 to 65 with acute or convalescent COVID-19.

The chain links TRBV3-1 (or the pseudogene TRBV3-2) to TRBJ2-5, with D possibly TRBD1 on 5 matching bases. The ends were cut back, 4 bases at V and 3 bases at J, with 12 bases in the middle. The CDR3 consists of 14 residues. Germline V gives CDR1 LGHDT, CDR2 YNNKEL (reference sequence). The CDR3 DNA is TGTGCCAGCAGCCTCCAGGGCGGAGAAGAGACCCAGTACTTC. Residues: CASSLQGGEETQYF.

In DNA, the CDR3 is TGTGCCACCAGCAGAGACCCACCCCTAGGCTCTCCTAATGAAAAACTGTTTTTT. It is translated as CATSRDPPLGSPNEKLFF. The chain is built from TRBV15 and TRBJ1-4, with unresolved D. The CDR3 runs 18 residues. Trimming cost V 0 bases and J 3 bases, with 17 bases left between them. Germline values: CDR1 LNHNV, CDR2 YYDKDF (reference sequence).

This clone was seen just once. The rearrangement joins TRBV6-5 to TRBJ1-6; 10 nucleotides line up with TRBD1. The CDR3 length is 13 residues. Germline CDR1 MNHEY, CDR2 SVGAGI. V lost 11 bases and J lost 10; bases outside the gene matches: 8. DNA for the CDR3: TGTGCCCGGAACAGACAGGGGGCCTCACCCCTCCACTTT. Residues: CARNRQGASPLHF.

The chain uses TRBV10-3 and TRBJ1-6, with 11 nucleotides matching TRBD1. There are 17 residues in the CDR3. CDR1 is ENHRY and CDR2 is SYGVKD in the germline V gene. Trimming took 10 bases from V and 9 from J; bases not matched to a gene: 17. The CDR3: CATRARDRGFSGSPLHF. As DNA, the CDR3 is TGTGCCACCCGGGCCCGGGACAGGGGGTTTTCAGGTTCACCCCTCCACTTT.

The chain uses TRBV6-5 and TRBJ2-7; D is unclear. The CDR3 covers 13 residues. The V end was cut by 5 bases, the J end by 7 bases, with 15 bases between. The germline V gene has CDR1 MNHEY and CDR2 SVGAGI. As DNA, the CDR3 is TGTGCCAGCAGTCATTCGATTACGGGTGAGCAGTACTTC. It specifies CASSHSITGEQYF.

This rearrangement joins TRBV5-6 to TRBJ2-2; D possibly corresponds to TRBD1 (6 bases). Germline assignment: CDR1 SGHDT and CDR2 YYEEEE. The CDR3 runs 15 residues. Trimming shortened V by 0 bases and J by 2 bases, and 8 bases separated the two germline ends. In DNA form, the CDR3 reads TGTGCCAGCAGCTTGGGGGACACTAACACCGGGGAGCTGTTTTTT. Residues: CASSLGDTNTGELFF.

This chain joins TRBV10-2 and TRBJ2-7; 8 nucleotides match TRBD1. The CDR3 loop spans 16 amino acids. The germline CDR1 and CDR2 sequences are WSHSY and SAAADI. Losses at the gene ends were 3 bases for V and 4 bases for J; bases not matched to a gene: 11. In nucleotides, the CDR3 is TGCGCCAGCAGTGACCCAGCAGGGGGCGCAAGGTACGAGCAGTACTTC. The encoded protein is CASSDPAGGARYEQYF.

The CDR3 loop is CASSYTRTGNTGELFF. CDR3 bases: TGTGCCAGCAGTTACACGAGGACAGGGAACACCGGGGAGCTGTTTTTT. The J gene is TRBJ2-2, the V gene TRBV6-5; 7 nucleotides align to TRBD1. The ends lost 2 bases at V and 1 base at J; junction bases unmatched: 4. The CDR3 length is 16 residues. Germline CDR1 and CDR2: MNHEY and SVGAGI.

The gene calls are TRBV5-4 and TRBJ1-3; D uncertain. CDR1 is SGHNT and CDR2 is YYREEE in the germline V gene (reference sequence). V lost 7 bases to trimming and J lost 0 bases, with 5 bases between them. The CDR3 is 12 amino acids. The CDR3, as DNA: TGTGCCAGCGGGAGCTCTGGAAACACCATATATTTT. As protein: CASGSSGNTIYF.

This sequence joins TRBV20-1 and TRBJ2-7; a possible D gene is TRBD1 (6 bases). V lost 5 bases, J lost 2 bases, and 16 bases lay in between. The CDR3 sequence is 14 residues long. CDR1 DFQATT and CDR2 SNEGSKA come from the germline V gene (reference sequence). CDR3 region: CSAGEGGATYEQYF. The CDR3 DNA is TGCAGTGCTGGTGAAGGGGGAGCCACCTACGAGCAGTACTTC.

In its sample, this clone was seen a few times. The V gene is TRBV12-5, the J gene TRBJ1-1; 7 bases agree with TRBD1. Germline CDR1 reads LGHNT; CDR2 reads FRNRAP. CDR3 length: 15 amino acids. After removal of 3 bases from V and 0 bases from J, the junction contained 4 bases not matched to a gene. For the CDR3, the DNA is TGTGCTAGTGGTTTCGTGGACAGGTTGAACACTGAAGCTTTCTTT. The encoded protein is CASGFVDRLNTEAFF.

This rearrangement joins TRBV5-4 to TRBJ2-3, with D maybe TRBD2 (5 bases). The CDR3 runs to 15 residues. Trimming stripped 4 bases from V and 2 bases from J, with 14 bases between. CDR1 and CDR2 (germline): SGHNT, YYREEE (reference sequence). The CDR3 coding sequence is TGTGCCAGCAGCCTCCGGACGGGAAACACAGATACGCAGTATTTT. The encoded protein is CASSLRTGNTDTQYF. Drawing the rest from reference TRBV5-4 and TRBJ2-3, the complete variable domain is ETGVTQSPTHLIKTRGQQVTLRCSSQSGHNTVSWYQQALGQGPQFIFQYYREEENGRGNFPPRFSGLQFPNYSSELNVNALELDDSALYLCASSLRTGNTDTQYFGPGTRLTVL.

This clone showed up just once. The genes are TRBV29-1 and TRBJ2-1; no reliable D call. The CDR3 is 13 amino acids. The V gene's germline CDR1 is SQVTM and CDR2 ANQGSEA. V was pared by 6 bases and J by 0 bases, with 9 bases between. The CDR3: CSVRSSSYNEQFF. For the CDR3, the DNA is TGCAGCGTAAGATCCAGCTCCTACAATGAGCAGTTCTTC.

The chain recombines TRBV7-8 with TRBJ2-5, with TRBD2 matching over 9 bases. The CDR3 sequence is 17 residues long. Per germline, CDR1 SGHVS and CDR2 FQNEAQ. V shed 4 bases and J 1 base; nucleotides not matched to a gene: 10. For the CDR3, the DNA is TGTGCCAGCAGCTCAATAGCGGGAGACCCCTCCCAAGAGACCCAGTACTTC. As protein: CASSSIAGDPSQETQYF.

This chain uses TRBV9 with TRBJ1-2; 8 bases match TRBD1. With V trimmed by 3 bases and J by 2 bases, 9 bases remained unmatched. The CDR3 extends over 16 amino acids. Germline CDR1 is SGDLS and CDR2 is YYNGEE. CDR3 in DNA: TGTGCCAGCAGCGCGCAGACAGGGGAGATGAACTATGGCTACACCTTC. Encoded protein: CASSAQTGEMNYGYTF.

Comment on this clone: At one end the junction does not follow the germline gene, possibly because of a read error. The V and J genes are TRBV9 and TRBJ1-1; 11 bases fit TRBD1. The germline gives CDR1 SGDLS, CDR2 YYNGEE. The CDR3 sequence is 17 residues long. CDR3 nucleotide sequence: TGTGCCAGTAGCGTAGGGTGGACAGGGGGCGCAGACACTGAAGCTTTCTTT. It codes for CASSVGWTGGADTEAFF.

CDR3 loop: CASSYLGGNTEAFF. CDR3 sequence (DNA): TGTGCCAGCAGCTATCTGGGGGGGAACACTGAAGCTTTCTTT. V usage is TRBV7-9 and J usage is TRBJ1-1; TRBD1 might be the D (5 bases). The V gene's germline CDR1 is SEHNR and CDR2 FQNEAQ (reference sequence). V shed 4 bases and J shed 1 base, with 10 bases lying between them. This CDR3 has 14 amino acids.

The chain recombines TRBV6-5 with TRBJ1-1; D possibly corresponds to TRBD1 (6 bases). CDR3 length equals 13 residues. V was cut by 6 bases and J by 4 bases, with 12 bases left in between. The V gene's germline CDR1 is MNHEY and CDR2 SVGAGI. The CDR3, as DNA: TGTGCCAGCAGCGTGGGCAGGGGCACTGAAGCTTTCTTT. It is translated as CASSVGRGTEAFF.

V gene TRBV27 combines with J gene TRBJ2-7; no firm D call. Germline-derived CDR1 and CDR2 are MNHEY and SMNVEV (reference sequence). Trimming cost V 5 bases and J 2 bases, with 13 bases left between them. This CDR3 spans 14 amino acids. The CDR3 region has the DNA TGTGCCAGCAGTCCGTATGATAGTACCTACGAGCAGTACTTC. Amino acid sequence: CASSPYDSTYEQYF.

The CDR3 sequence is CASSFPGTGTFTDTQYF. The CDR3 DNA is TGTGCCAGCAGCTTTCCCGGGACAGGGACCTTCACAGATACGCAGTATTTT. This chain links TRBV5-6 with TRBJ2-3, with 9 bases that match TRBD1. With 2 bases clipped from V and 2 bases from J, the junction kept 9 bases outside the gene matches. From germline, CDR1 is SGHDT and CDR2 YYEEEE. This CDR3 has 17 residues.

The chain couples TRBV18 to TRBJ2-2; D is undetermined. Trimming stripped 0 bases from V and 0 bases from J, with 11 bases between. The germline V gene encodes CDR1 KGHSH and CDR2 LQKENI. The CDR3 loop spans 17 amino acids. The CDR3: CASSPPDGTANTGELFF. The CDR3 coding sequence is TGTGCCAGCTCACCACCTGACGGAACAGCGAACACCGGGGAGCTGTTTTTT.

This sequence joins TRBV19 and TRBJ1-1; TRBD1 matches at 7 bases. Trimming cost V 5 bases and J 1 base; bases outside gene matches: 7. The germline V gene encodes CDR1 LNHDA and CDR2 SQIVND (reference sequence). This CDR3 is built from 15 residues. The CDR3 nucleotides read TGTGCCAGTAGTCCAGGAGGACAGGCGAACACTGAAGCTTTCTTT. Its protein is CASSPGGQANTEAFF.

The J gene is TRBJ2-5, the V gene TRBV11-2, with 10 bases lining up with TRBD1. CDR1 and CDR2 from the germline V gene are SGHAT and FQNNGV. V shed 5 bases, J shed 6 bases, and the junction held 9 bases outside the gene matches. This CDR3 is built from 15 residues. The DNA for the CDR3 is TGTGCCAGCAGCCCGGGGACAGGGGATCGGAAGACCCAGTACTTC. Protein product: CASSPGTGDRKTQYF. The complete variable domain, with remaining parts taken from reference TRBV11-2 and TRBJ2-5, reads EAGVAQSPRYKIIEKRQSVAFWCNPISGHATLYWYQQILGQGPKLLIQFQNNGVVDDSQLPKDRFSAERLKGVDSTLKIQPAKLEDSAVYLCASSPGTGDRKTQYFGPGTRLLVL.

This clone came up once. This chain joins TRBV12-3 or TRBV12-4 and TRBJ1-2, with D perhaps matching TRBD1 (6 bases). This CDR3 is built from 13 residues. Trimming pared 5 bases from V and 8 bases from J, leaving 15 bases between. The CDR3 nucleotides are TGTGCCAGCAGTCCTTACAGGGTAGTCGGCTACACCTTC. Translated: CASSPYRVVGYTF.

This clone has only one observation. The gene calls are TRBV5-1 and TRBJ2-7; tentatively, D is TRBD1 (5 bases). This CDR3 is 14 amino acids long. Trimming cost V 4 bases and J 0 bases, with 11 bases left between them. The germline CDR1 and CDR2 sequences are SGHRS and YFSETQ. The CDR3 spells CASSPQGGSYEQYF. In nucleotides, the CDR3 is TGCGCCAGCAGCCCGCAGGGTGGCTCCTACGAGCAGTACTTC.

This chain uses TRBV14 with TRBJ1-4; a weak D match, TRBD1 (5 bases). V gave up 4 bases and J gave up 2 bases, with 11 bases separating them. Germline lookup yields CDR1 SGHDN and CDR2 FVKESK. The CDR3 contains 15 residues. The CDR3 DNA sequence: TGTGCCAGCAGCCTCACCGGGGGTACTAATGAAAAACTGTTTTTT. This translates into CASSLTGGTNEKLFF.

The V call is TRBV11-2, the J call TRBJ2-5; the match to TRBD2 covers 12 bases. Germline lookup yields CDR1 SGHAT and CDR2 FQNNGV. The CDR3 has 16 residues. Unmatched junction bases numbered 7, after V lost 3 bases and J lost 5 bases. The CDR3 bases are TGTGCCAGCAGCTTCTTACTAGCGGGAGGTCCGGAGACCCAGTACTTC. This sequence encodes CASSFLLAGGPETQYF.

The J gene is TRBJ2-5, the V gene TRBV7-2; 10 nucleotides match TRBD1. The germline gives CDR1 SGHTA, CDR2 FQGNSA. Losses at the gene ends were 1 base for V and 9 bases for J; bases not matched to a gene: 5. The CDR3 runs to 14 residues. The DNA for the CDR3 is TGTGCCAGCAGCTTAGGGGGACAGGGGTGGGCCCAGTACTTC. Encoded protein: CASSLGGQGWAQYF.

J is TRBJ2-7 and V is TRBV29-1; unclear D gene. The CDR3 spans 10 residues. The V end was cut by 4 bases, the J end by 3 bases, with 4 bases between. Germline CDR1 SQVTM, CDR2 ANQGSEA. This CDR3 reads CSVGLYEQYF. The CDR3 DNA sequence: TGCAGCGTTGGACTCTACGAGCAGTACTTC.

The chain links TRBV6-1 to TRBJ1-1; maybe TRBD1 (5 bases). Trimming pared 0 bases from V and 6 bases from J, leaving 8 bases between. This CDR3 region has 13 residues. Germline values: CDR1 MNHNS, CDR2 SASEGT. As DNA, the CDR3 is TGTGCCAGCAGTGAAGCGGGGCGCGCTGAAGCTTTCTTT. This translates into CASSEAGRAEAFF.

The V and J genes are TRBV4-1 and TRBJ2-6, with D possibly matching TRBD1 (6 bases). Germline CDR1 is MGHRA and CDR2 is YSYEKL. The V gene lost 3 bases and the J gene lost 0 bases, with 18 bases spanning the gap. The CDR3 has 19 amino acids. CDR3 in amino acids: CASSQSVGQLISGANVLTF. The CDR3, as DNA: TGCGCCAGCAGCCAGAGTGTAGGACAGTTAATCTCTGGGGCCAACGTCCTGACTTTC.

The genes are TRBV19 and TRBJ2-1; 7 bases fit TRBD2. V shed 3 bases and J 6 bases; nucleotides not matched to a gene: 11. Per germline, CDR1 LNHDA and CDR2 SQIVND (reference sequence). The CDR3 extends over 16 amino acids. In DNA, the CDR3 is TGTGCCAGTAGTATTAGAGGCGGGAGCCTAGGCAATGAGCAGTTCTTC. Amino acid sequence: CASSIRGGSLGNEQFF.